The present T cell receptor beta chain was sequenced within a study of T cell changes during pregnancy in multiple sclerosis. This table comes from immunoSEQ multiplex PCR, and its TCRdb copy is limited to in-frame clones, with some not included. The table shows some 30,000 clones, with 87% occurring only once. V lost 0 bases and J lost 3, with 13 bases in between. The CDR3 spans 15 residues. Germline V lookup: CDR1 SGHNT, CDR2 YYREEE (reference sequence). The rearrangement joins TRBV5-4 to TRBJ2-7; D remains ambiguous. Specimen: CD8+ T cells from peripheral blood mononuclear cells, collected before pregnancy. This TCR was recovered from a female donor with multiple sclerosis, enrolled in a pregnancy study. CDR3 in DNA: TGTGCCAGCAGCTTGGGTTCCCGTTCGGGCTACGAGCAGTACTTC. It encodes CASSLGSRSGYEQYF.